These 20 T cell receptor beta chains originate from one sample sequenced in a study of CXCR3-negative and CXCR3-positive naive CD8 T cells. The study's findings and limits: Higher TRB CDR3 hydrophobicity marked CXCR3-positive naive cells relative to CXCR3-negative naive cells.

These TCRs' antigens remain unknown. The method, 5' RACE with UMI labels, was used to prepare the TRB cDNA libraries. One entry per CDR3 protein, without DNA, is what TCRdb gives after re-calling the 5' RACE reads. The repertoire table contains some 120,000 distinct CDR3 sequences. Sequenced input: naive CXCR3+ CD8+ T cells from blood. Subset in this sample: CD45RO-CCR7+CD27+CD95- naive CD8+ T cells expressing CXCR3 (TNR3+). These receptors were obtained from a human donor in good health. Some clones in this sample may be carry-over from other donors' samples.

This sequence joins TRBV5-6 and TRBJ2-5. Germline-derived CDR1 and CDR2 are SGHDT and YYEEEE. The CDR3 extends over 14 amino acids. CDR3 loop: CASSLGNGKKTQYF.

The J gene is TRBJ1-6, the V gene TRBV29-1; with no DNA, the TCRdb D assignment of TRBD1 cannot be verified. In germline, CDR1 is SQVTM, CDR2 ANQGSEA. This CDR3 has 14 residues. This CDR3 reads CSVKGQSDNSPLHF.

V gene TRBV7-2 combines with J gene TRBJ1-6; TCRdb gives TRBD1 as the D gene, but with no DNA this cannot be confirmed. Germline CDR1 SGHTA, CDR2 FQGNSA. This CDR3 comprises 17 residues. CDR3 sequence: CASSLTPDRERISPLHF.

The chain employs TRBV5-5 and TRBJ2-7; TCRdb picks TRBD2, but there is no DNA to check that call. This CDR3 has 14 amino acids. Germline assignment: CDR1 SGHKS and CDR2 YYEKEE (reference sequence). CDR3 in amino acids: CASSPPRGGHEQYF.

The chain uses TRBV5-5 and TRBJ2-3; lacking DNA, the TRBD2 call made by TCRdb goes unchecked. Germline CDR1 and CDR2: SGHKS and YYEKEE (reference sequence). The CDR3 totals 18 residues. The CDR3 spells CASSLVLAGHGGTDTQYF.

The genes are TRBV12-3 or TRBV12-4 and TRBJ2-2; the TCRdb call, TRBD2, lacks DNA for checking. The length of the CDR3 is 18 residues. The CDR3 sequence is CASSPKLKREKVHRELFF.

This chain joins TRBV28 and TRBJ2-7. The CDR3 runs 14 residues. The germline gives CDR1 MDHEN, CDR2 SYDVKM. CDR3 loop: CASSSVVTSYEQYF.

This sequence joins TRBV29-1 and TRBJ1-2; TCRdb proposes TRBD1, but this gene call is untestable without DNA. Germline lookup yields CDR1 SQVTM and CDR2 ANQGSEA. The CDR3 loop spans 20 amino acids. This CDR3 reads CSVEDQPLGISQGASYGYTF.

The V gene is TRBV6-4, the J gene TRBJ2-1; TCRdb lists TRBD1, though no DNA is available to test this call. Germline loops: CDR1 MRHNA, CDR2 SNTAGT. The CDR3 consists of 15 residues. The CDR3: CASSVEGETYNEQFF.

This chain connects TRBV19 to TRBJ2-1; TCRdb calls TRBD2, which cannot be checked without DNA. CDR3 length: 16 residues. Looked up from germline, CDR1 is LNHDA and CDR2 is SQIVND (reference sequence). The CDR3 protein is CASSIRDGRAWDEQFF.

This rearrangement joins TRBV5-1 to TRBJ2-1; TCRdb proposes TRBD1, but this gene call is untestable without DNA. Per the germline V gene, CDR1 is SGHRS and CDR2 is YFSETQ. CDR3 length: 15 amino acids. CDR3 amino acids: CASSFSGTGYNEQFF.

The chain joins TRBV11-2 to TRBJ2-7; TCRdb lists TRBD2, though no DNA is available to test this call. Germline values: CDR1 SGHAT, CDR2 FQNNGV. CDR3 length: 16 amino acids. The CDR3 is CASSQSTGTSFYEQYF.

The V gene is TRBV15, the J gene TRBJ1-5; TCRdb names TRBD1, which stays unverified in the absence of DNA. This CDR3 region has 18 residues. Germline-derived CDR1 and CDR2 are LNHNV and YYDKDF (reference sequence). CDR3 region: CATSRDKGQAGSNQPQHF.

This CDR3 reads CASSFSWAQYF. The chain carries TRBV28 and TRBJ2-5. Germline CDR1 is MDHEN and CDR2 is SYDVKM. The CDR3 has 11 residues.

The chain couples TRBV5-5 to TRBJ2-7; the TCRdb D gene call, TRBD2, has no DNA to confirm it. This CDR3 is 14 amino acids long. CDR1 and CDR2 (germline): SGHKS, YYEKEE (reference sequence). The CDR3 loop reads CASSTVRVTYEQYF.

The chain is built from TRBV7-9 and TRBJ1-1. CDR1 and CDR2 (germline): SEHNR, FQNEAQ (reference sequence). This CDR3 region has 14 residues. This CDR3 reads CASSRDKAATEAFF.

The chain links TRBV5-1 to TRBJ2-3; the D call from TCRdb, TRBD1, cannot be confirmed without DNA. Germline V gene data show CDR1 as SGHRS and CDR2 as YFSETQ. The CDR3 totals 16 residues. CDR3 amino acids: CASSLVDSVLPDTQYF.

This chain links TRBV12-3 or TRBV12-4 with TRBJ2-5; TCRdb's D call, TRBD1, is unchecked because there is no DNA. The CDR3 totals 13 residues. CDR3 in amino acids: CASTGDSSETQYF.

CDR3 sequence: CASSRDRENNNQPQHF. The chain recombines TRBV2 with TRBJ1-5; TCRdb calls TRBD1, which cannot be checked without DNA. The germline CDR1 and CDR2 sequences are SNHLY and FYNNEI. The CDR3 runs to 16 residues.

This chain joins TRBV4-1 and TRBJ2-1; the TCRdb call, TRBD2, lacks DNA for checking. The germline CDR1 and CDR2 sequences are MGHRA and YSYEKL. There are 17 residues in the CDR3. CDR3 sequence reads: CASSQWGSGSGSNEQFF.